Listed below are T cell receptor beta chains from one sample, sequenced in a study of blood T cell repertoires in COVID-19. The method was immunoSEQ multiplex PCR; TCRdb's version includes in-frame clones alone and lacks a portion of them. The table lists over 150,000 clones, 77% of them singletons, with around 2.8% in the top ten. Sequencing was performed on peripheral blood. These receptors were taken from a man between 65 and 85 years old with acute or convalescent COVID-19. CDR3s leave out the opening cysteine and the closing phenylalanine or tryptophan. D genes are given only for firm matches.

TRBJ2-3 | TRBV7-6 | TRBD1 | ASSLVFSGQGTDTQY
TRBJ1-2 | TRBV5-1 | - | ASSRQPGTPDGYT
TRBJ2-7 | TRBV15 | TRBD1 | ATSRDRASSYEQY
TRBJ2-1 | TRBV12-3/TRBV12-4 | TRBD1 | ASSWDSYNEQF
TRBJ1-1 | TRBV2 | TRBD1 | ASSKTTGDTEAF
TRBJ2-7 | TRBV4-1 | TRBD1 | ASSQAGQGLRSSYEQY
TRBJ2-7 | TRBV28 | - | ASSSGRGIEQY
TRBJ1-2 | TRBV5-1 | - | ASSLAGSDYGYT
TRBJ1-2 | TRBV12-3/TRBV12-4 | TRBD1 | ASSFSGGGGYT
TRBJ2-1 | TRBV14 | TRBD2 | ASRTTSGYNEQF
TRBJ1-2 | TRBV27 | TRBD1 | ASSLTGDNYGYT
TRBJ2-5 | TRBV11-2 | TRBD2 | ASSITSGETQY
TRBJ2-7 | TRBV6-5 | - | ASSYFIGLQPYEQY
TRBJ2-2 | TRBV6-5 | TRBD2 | ASIAGGPLVGELF
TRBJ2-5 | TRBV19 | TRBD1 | ASRARQGPQETQY
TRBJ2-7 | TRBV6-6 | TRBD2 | ASHIAGALGEQY
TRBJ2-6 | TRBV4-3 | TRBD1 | ASSQDWGQGSSGANVLT
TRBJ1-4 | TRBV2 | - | ASIWTENEKLF
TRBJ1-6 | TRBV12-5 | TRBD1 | ASGLTSGTGLSPLH
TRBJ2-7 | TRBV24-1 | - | ATLVGPSSYEQY
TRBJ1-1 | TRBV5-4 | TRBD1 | ASSSGQGRAEAF
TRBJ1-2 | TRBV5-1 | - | ARSLAGGVGYT
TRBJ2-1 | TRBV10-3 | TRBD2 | AISGTSGVNEQF
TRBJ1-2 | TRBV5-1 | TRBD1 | ASSPGQGDMRGYT
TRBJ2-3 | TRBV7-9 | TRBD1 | ASSQGDRYGTDTQY
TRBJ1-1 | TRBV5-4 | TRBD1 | ASSFLDRGLTEAF
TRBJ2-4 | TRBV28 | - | ASSLPPGNLAKNIQY
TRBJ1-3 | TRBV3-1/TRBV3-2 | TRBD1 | ASSHLTGVTGNTIY
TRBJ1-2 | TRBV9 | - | ASSLAGLANYGYT
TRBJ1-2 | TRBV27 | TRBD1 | ASSLSQDRGAYGYT
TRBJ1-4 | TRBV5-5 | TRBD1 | ASSSDRASMGVGKLF
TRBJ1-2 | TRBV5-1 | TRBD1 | ASSLGDRRNYGYT
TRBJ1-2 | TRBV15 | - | ATSRDRTDYGYT
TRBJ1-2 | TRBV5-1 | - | ASSLAGEYGYT
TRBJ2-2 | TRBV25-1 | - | ASSEHSNTGELF
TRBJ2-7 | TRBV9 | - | ASSVAREFSYEQY
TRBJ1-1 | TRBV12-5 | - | ASGLVLREAF
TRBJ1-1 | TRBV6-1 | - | ASSEGRFQVTEAF
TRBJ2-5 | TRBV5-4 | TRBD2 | ASSPGLAGVETQY
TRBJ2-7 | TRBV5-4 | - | ASSLIVSSHEQY
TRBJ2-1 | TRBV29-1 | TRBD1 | SGLPGTGGGEQF
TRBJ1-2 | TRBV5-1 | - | ASSLDDRDYGYT
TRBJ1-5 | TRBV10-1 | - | ASSSSGINQPQH
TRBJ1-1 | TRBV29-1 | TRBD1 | SAMDRGYTEAF
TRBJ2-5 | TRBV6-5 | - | ATKGAARETQY